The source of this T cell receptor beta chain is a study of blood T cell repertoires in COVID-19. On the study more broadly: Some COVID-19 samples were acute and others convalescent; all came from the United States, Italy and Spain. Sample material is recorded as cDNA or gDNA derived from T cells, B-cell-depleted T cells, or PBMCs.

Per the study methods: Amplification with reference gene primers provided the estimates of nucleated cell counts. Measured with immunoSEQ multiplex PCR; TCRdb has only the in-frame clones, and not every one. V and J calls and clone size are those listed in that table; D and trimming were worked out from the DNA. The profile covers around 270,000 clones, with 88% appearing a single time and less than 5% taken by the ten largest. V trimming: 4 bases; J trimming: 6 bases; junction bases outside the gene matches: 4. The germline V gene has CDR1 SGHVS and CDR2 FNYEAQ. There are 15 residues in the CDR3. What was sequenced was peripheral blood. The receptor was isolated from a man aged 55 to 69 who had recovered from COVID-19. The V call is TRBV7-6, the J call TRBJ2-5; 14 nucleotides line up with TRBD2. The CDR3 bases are TGTGCCAGCAGCTCGACTAGCGGGGGGGTGAAGACCCAGTACTTC. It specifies CASSSTSGGVKTQYF. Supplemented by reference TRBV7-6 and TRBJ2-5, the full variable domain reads GAGVSQSPRYKVTKRGQDVALRCDPISGHVSLYWYRQALGQGPEFLTYFNYEAQQDKSGLPNDRFSAERPEGSISTLTIQRTEQRDSAMYRCASSSTSGGVKTQYFGPGTRLLVL.